The entry below gives a single T cell receptor (beta chain) sequence along with its context. Its antigen is not known. The data were taken from a study of blood T cells in healthy people across ages. Across the study: About one barcoded beta molecule per two T cells was the capture yield of template switching. Broader study findings: Fewer expanded clones and more diversity marked long-lived versus aged donors.

Next came a second PCR, run for roughly 7 to 12 cycles, which used a sample-barcoded 5' primer along with a J-beta primer mix. All cDNA molecules were each tagged by a template-switch adaptor with 12 random nucleotides. TCRdb re-called the 5' RACE reads through MiXCR, storing one row per CDR3 protein. The sample has 1.8 million or so distinct CDR3 sequences; more than 35% are singletons. Extractions gave at least 5.5 micrograms of total RNA per sample. The CDR3 covers 14 residues. Germline V gene lookup returns CDR1 SGHTA and CDR2 FQGTGA. V lost 5 bases and J 4 bases, leaving 14 bases between the germline ends.

The sample was blood. The chain joins TRBV7-3 to TRBJ2-5, with D possibly being TRBD1 or TRBD2 (5 bases each). The sequence was obtained from a human donor in good health. The CDR3 nucleotides read TGTGCCAGCAGCGTGGACCCCGGGGCAGAGACCCAGTACTTC. Translating gives CASSVDPGAETQYF.